Listed here is a single T cell receptor (beta chain). Its cognate antigen is unknown. Each replicate PCR on the sorted subsets used about 220 ng DNA (around 30,000 T cell genomes). Original handling: There were no quality scores in the junction-only immunoSEQ sequences, so filtering differed. Method: immunoSEQ multiplex PCR; TCRdb's copy keeps in-frame clones and lacks some. That table gives V, J and clone size, and the DNA gave D and trimming. The sample has some 500,000 clones; 95% to 97% are singletons. Splitting of CD4+ cells produced CD45RA+ naive and CD45RA-negative memory subsets. Trimming pared 3 bases from V and 1 base from J, leaving 19 bases between. CDR1 and CDR2 (germline): ENHRY, SYGVKD. This CDR3 spans 17 amino acids. The sample originates from a study of shared clonotypes between healthy human individuals. Study-wide results and caveats: The study generally estimated greater richness for naive than memory subsets.

The specimen was naive CD4+ T cells sorted from blood. Sample subset: CD45RA+ positively selected. The sequence was collected from a woman in her thirties in good health. The chain links TRBV10-3 to TRBJ2-7; tentative D call: TRBD1 (6 bases). The CDR3 loop reads CAISDPGKGVVSYEQYF. CDR3 sequence (DNA): TGTGCCATCAGTGACCCAGGGAAGGGGGTAGTGTCCTACGAGCAGTACTTC.